These 24 T cell receptor beta chains were all obtained from the same sample, sequenced in a study of blood T cell repertoires in COVID-19. Sequencing used immunoSEQ multiplex PCR; TCRdb keeps in-frame clones, though not all of them. The table lists approximately 300,000 clones, 85% of them singletons. The sequencing input was PBMCs or T cells enriched from blood (not recorded which). All receptors come from a woman younger than 45 who had been exposed to COVID-19.

The rearrangement uses TRBV2 and TRBJ1-5; 12 bases are shared with TRBD1. Germline trimming cut 5 bases from V and 9 bases from J; bases unmatched to any gene: 8. CDR3 length: 15 residues. Per germline, CDR1 SNHLY and CDR2 FYNNEI. CDR3 amino acids: CASSPGQGAGRPQHF. The DNA for the CDR3 is TGTGCCAGCAGTCCGGGACAGGGGGCCGGGAGGCCCCAGCATTTT.

The CDR3 here is CASSLGSGGVGYTF. The CDR3 coding sequence is TGTGCCAGCAGCTTAGGGTCAGGGGGCGTTGGCTACACCTTC. The chain employs TRBV11-2 and TRBJ1-2; 8 bases are shared with TRBD1. With 1 base clipped from V and 7 bases from J, the junction kept 5 bases outside the gene matches. The CDR3 sequence is 14 residues long. Germline assignment: CDR1 SGHAT and CDR2 FQNNGV.

DNA of the CDR3: TGCGCCAGCAGCTTGACGGAGAGCTCTGGAAACACCATATATTTT. Its protein is CASSLTESSGNTIYF. The chain uses TRBV5-1 and TRBJ1-3; D call uncertain. Germline V gene lookup returns CDR1 SGHRS and CDR2 YFSETQ. V was clipped by 1 base and J by 0 bases, with 8 bases between them. This CDR3 is 15 amino acids long.

V usage is TRBV5-1 and J usage is TRBJ2-7, with 9 bases aligning to TRBD2. Germline assignment: CDR1 SGHRS and CDR2 YFSETQ. The CDR3 totals 13 residues. J was trimmed by 6 bases and V by 0 bases; bases with no gene match: 1. The CDR3 here is CASSLASGIEQYF. The DNA of the CDR3 is TGCGCCAGCAGCTTGGCTAGCGGGATCGAGCAGTACTTC.

This clone was observed once. The chain joins TRBV6-5 to TRBJ2-7, with a tentative D call TRBD2 (6 bases). Trimming took off 10 bases at V and 4 bases at J, with 23 bases between the two ends. The length of the CDR3 is 15 residues. CDR1 and CDR2 (germline): MNHEY, SVGAGI. The CDR3 here is CAITKRGLSQYEQYF. The DNA of the CDR3 is TGTGCCATCACTAAAAGAGGACTATCTCAATACGAGCAGTACTTC.

The table lists this clone with a few counts. V usage is TRBV4-3 and J usage is TRBJ2-7, with D unresolved. Germline lookup yields CDR1 LGHNA and CDR2 YSLEER. The CDR3 contains 14 residues. The germline V and J ends were trimmed by 0 bases and 2 bases, with 8 bases remaining between them. CDR3 amino acids: CASSQEAATYEQYF. CDR3 nucleotides: TGCGCCAGCAGCCAAGAGGCGGCCACCTACGAGCAGTACTTC.

The genes are TRBV11-3 and TRBJ1-1, with D unresolved. The CDR3 is made up of 13 amino acids. Germline-derived CDR1 and CDR2 are SGHNT and YENEEA. Trimming pared 5 bases from V and 4 bases from J, leaving 11 bases between. CDR3 region: CASSLGSATEAFF. CDR3 nucleotide sequence: TGTGCCAGCAGCCTCGGGAGTGCCACTGAAGCTTTCTTT.

Notes on this clone: This specimen includes other DNA sequences encoding the same CDR3. This rearrangement joins TRBV2 to TRBJ2-2; no firm D call. CDR3 length: 12 amino acids. Germline lookup yields CDR1 SNHLY and CDR2 FYNNEI. V was cut by 5 bases and J by 3 bases, with 4 bases left in between. CDR3 coding DNA: TGTGCCAGCAGTCGTGACACCGGGGAGCTGTTTTTT. The encoded protein is CASSRDTGELFF. Drawing the rest from reference TRBV2 and TRBJ2-2, the complete variable domain is EPEVTQTPSHQVTQMGQEVILRCVPISNHLYFYWYRQILGQKVEFLVSFYNNEISEKSEIFDDQFSVERPDGSNFTLKIRSTKLEDSAMYFCASSRDTGELFFGEGSRLTVL.

This chain joins TRBV11-2 and TRBJ1-5, with D possibly being TRBD1 (5 bases). V gave up 0 bases and J gave up 7 bases, with 13 bases separating them. CDR1 and CDR2 from the germline V gene are SGHAT and FQNNGV. CDR3 length: 15 residues. CDR3: CASSLETGKGQPQHF. CDR3 nucleotide sequence: TGTGCCAGCAGCTTAGAAACTGGTAAGGGGCAGCCCCAGCATTTT.

The chain links TRBV7-9 to TRBJ1-5; TRBD1 agrees at 7 bases. J gave up 4 bases and V 4 bases, and 7 bases lay outside the gene matches. CDR3 size: 15 residues. From germline, CDR1 is SEHNR and CDR2 FQNEAQ (reference sequence). CDR3 sequence reads: CASSSGTETNQPQHF. DNA of the CDR3: TGTGCCAGCAGCTCTGGGACAGAGACTAATCAGCCCCAGCATTTT. The variable domain in full, with the rest retrieved from reference TRBV7-9 and TRBJ1-5, is DTGVSQNPRHKITKRGQNVTFRCDPISEHNRLYWYRQTLGQGPEFLTYFQNEAQLEKSRLLSDRFSAERPKGSFSTLEIQRTEQGDSAMYLCASSSGTETNQPQHFGDGTRLSIL.

This clone was observed once. The gene calls are TRBV28 and TRBJ1-4; D is possibly TRBD1 (5 bases). Trimming pared 7 bases from V and 0 bases from J, leaving 12 bases between. The V gene's germline CDR1 is MDHEN and CDR2 SYDVKM. This CDR3 has 15 amino acids. CDR3 protein: CASNPVGATNEKLFF. The DNA for the CDR3 is TGTGCCAGCAATCCAGTAGGGGCAACTAATGAAAAACTGTTTTTT.

The chain links TRBV19 to TRBJ2-1; TRBD2 matches at 11 bases. The CDR3 loop spans 16 amino acids. The junction had 6 bases not matched to a gene; V was cut back by 1 base and J by 7 bases. The germline gives CDR1 LNHDA, CDR2 SQIVND (reference sequence). This chain's CDR3 is CASSIGQGLAANEQFF. The DNA for the CDR3 is TGTGCCAGTAGTATAGGGCAGGGACTAGCGGCTAATGAGCAGTTCTTC.

This chain uses TRBV30 with TRBJ1-1; no reliable D call. Looked up from germline, CDR1 is GTSNPN and CDR2 is SVGIG (reference sequence). The CDR3 loop spans 12 amino acids. V gave up 3 bases and J gave up 1 base, with 6 bases separating them. CDR3 residues: CAWRYRNTEAFF. The CDR3 DNA reads TGTGCCTGGAGATACAGGAACACTGAAGCTTTCTTT. Full variable domain (outside the CDR3, taken from reference TRBV30 and TRBJ1-1): SQTIHQWPATLVQPVGSPLSLECTVEGTSNPNLYWYRQAAGRGLQLLFYSVGIGQISSEVPQNLSASRPQDRQFILSSKKLLLSDSGFYLCAWRYRNTEAFFGQGTRLTVV.

This chain uses TRBV6-1 with TRBJ1-6, with 8 bases fitting TRBD1. This CDR3 region has 20 residues. CDR1 is MNHNS and CDR2 is SASEGT in the germline V gene. V lost 0 bases, J lost 5 bases, and 15 bases stayed unmatched. CDR3 region: CASSEALAGGGGSHNSPLHF. The CDR3 DNA is TGTGCCAGCAGTGAAGCGTTGGCAGGGGGCGGGGGTAGCCATAATTCACCCCTCCACTTT.

The J gene is TRBJ2-5, the V gene TRBV6-1; D perhaps matches TRBD2 (6 bases). CDR1 MNHNS and CDR2 SASEGT come from the germline V gene. CDR3 length equals 15 residues. Trimming cost V 1 base and J 4 bases, with 13 bases left between them. The CDR3 spells CASSEGRGFGETQYF. The CDR3 DNA sequence: TGTGCCAGCAGTGAAGGGCGGGGTTTTGGAGAGACCCAGTACTTC.

V and J are TRBV4-1 and TRBJ1-1, with D maybe TRBD1 (6 bases). Germline CDR1 and CDR2: MGHRA and YSYEKL. The V gene lost 0 bases and the J gene lost 2 bases, with 13 bases spanning the gap. The CDR3 is 16 residues long. The DNA of the CDR3 is TGCGCCAGCAGCCAAGAGGGTCAGACAGGAAACACTGAAGCTTTCTTT. Protein: CASSQEGQTGNTEAFF.

Of note for this clone: Other nucleotide sequences in the sample specify the same CDR3. V and J are TRBV27 and TRBJ2-1; D may be TRBD1 (6 bases). Germline-derived CDR1 and CDR2 are MNHEY and SMNVEV (reference sequence). The CDR3 consists of 12 residues. V was trimmed by 5 bases and J by 6 bases, leaving 8 bases between them. The CDR3 nucleotides read TGTGCCAGCAGTCCGGACAGCAATGAGCAGTTCTTC. Translated, it gives CASSPDSNEQFF.

This sequence joins TRBV14 and TRBJ2-1; TRBD2 aligns across 13 bases. After removal of 4 bases from V and 9 bases from J, the junction contained 6 bases not matched to a gene. Germline CDR1 is SGHDN and CDR2 is FVKESK. This CDR3 spans 15 amino acids. CDR3 sequence: CASSPLAGGISEQFF. CDR3 bases: TGTGCCAGCAGCCCACTAGCGGGAGGGATAAGTGAGCAGTTCTTC.

V gene TRBV28 combines with J gene TRBJ2-1; 7 nucleotides match TRBD1. The CDR3 length is 17 residues. In germline, CDR1 is MDHEN, CDR2 SYDVKM. With V trimmed by 2 bases and J by 2 bases, 9 bases remained unmatched. CDR3 region: CASSLTTGRFAYNEQFF. The CDR3 DNA follows: TGTGCCAGCAGTTTAACGACAGGGCGATTTGCCTACAATGAGCAGTTCTTC.

J is TRBJ1-2 and V is TRBV6-5, with D perhaps TRBD1 (5 bases). CDR3 size: 14 residues. Germline V lookup: CDR1 MNHEY, CDR2 SVGAGI. Trimming took 7 bases from V and 1 from J, leaving 13 bases between them. This CDR3 is CASIHERGNYGYTF. The CDR3 region has the DNA TGTGCCAGCATCCACGAAAGGGGTAACTATGGCTACACCTTC.

The genes are TRBV24-1 and TRBJ2-1, with 9 bases identical to TRBD1. Germline V lookup: CDR1 KGHDR, CDR2 SFDVKD. Trimming cost V 6 bases and J 4 bases; bases outside gene matches: 6. The CDR3 spans 15 residues. CDR3 sequence (DNA): TGTGCCACCAGTACACCGGGACAGGGTTACAATGAGCAGTTCTTC. Protein product: CATSTPGQGYNEQFF.

This clone occurred once. The genes are TRBV7-3 and TRBJ1-2, with D possibly TRBD1 on 6 matching bases. The CDR3 consists of 13 residues. Trimming took off 3 bases at V and 6 bases at J, with 11 bases between the two ends. Germline CDR1 and CDR2: SGHTA and FQGTGA. For the CDR3, the DNA is TGTGCCAGCAGCTTTGGGTCAGGGGATGGCTACACCTTC. Protein: CASSFGSGDGYTF.

V gene TRBV27 combines with J gene TRBJ2-3; D is uncertain. Germline V gives CDR1 MNHEY, CDR2 SMNVEV (reference sequence). V was pared by 2 bases and J by 4 bases, with 10 bases between. The CDR3 sequence is 14 residues long. This CDR3 reads CASSLTLRSDTQYF. As DNA, the CDR3 is TGTGCCAGCAGTTTAACTTTGAGGTCAGATACGCAGTATTTT.

CDR3 region: CATSRDEGSEQYF. The CDR3 DNA reads as TGTGCCACCAGCAGAGATGAGGGATCCGAGCAGTACTTC. This rearrangement joins TRBV15 to TRBJ2-7; a weak D match, TRBD2 (5 bases). CDR1 LNHNV and CDR2 YYDKDF come from the germline V gene (reference sequence). This CDR3 is 13 amino acids long. The V and J ends lost 0 bases and 6 bases respectively, with 9 bases between them.